Sequencing of this T cell receptor (beta chain) was carried out in a study of blood T cell repertoires in COVID-19. Study information: Acute and convalescent COVID-19 specimens originated in the United States, Italy and Spain. PBMCs, B-cell-depleted T cells, or T cells were the source of the cDNA or gDNA that made up the material.

Authors' analysis steps: Amplification of reference gene primers was used by the study to estimate nucleated cell counts. Repertoires were generated with immunoSEQ multiplex PCR, while TCRdb's copy carries only in-frame clones and drops some. Clone size and V and J calls were adopted from that table, with D and trimming inferred from the DNA. The data show 70,000 to 100,000 clones, almost 90% seen once. About this clone: Other DNA sequences from this sample encode an identical CDR3 as well.

CDR3 length equals 13 residues. Deletions cut 5 bases from V and 2 bases from J, with 9 bases between. Germline CDR1 MDHEN, CDR2 SYDVKM. This chain connects TRBV28 to TRBJ2-5; possible D gene TRBD1, 5 bases. The sequence was obtained from a woman of 80 years or more with active or convalescent COVID-19. Sequencing input: peripheral blood. The DNA for the CDR3 is TGTGCCAGCAGTCGACAGCTTCAAGAGACCCAGTACTTC. This gives the protein CASSRQLQETQYF.